These T cell receptor beta chains were read from a single sample in a study of blood T cell repertoires in COVID-19. Measured with immunoSEQ multiplex PCR; TCRdb has only the in-frame clones, and not every one. The table records about 81,000 clones, approximately 78% of them present only once. The sequenced sample was peripheral blood. The source of these receptors is a human donor in a cohort sampled during active COVID-19. Each CDR3 is given with its conserved first and last residue.

V gene	J gene	CDR3 protein
TRBV27	TRBJ1-1	CASSFTVNTEAFF
TRBV25-1	TRBJ1-2	CASSEWGNYGYTF
TRBV19	TRBJ2-3	CASSQAGVGTQYF
TRBV7-3	TRBJ2-1	CASSGPGQAYNEQFF
TRBV5-1	TRBJ2-2	CASSLSHSTGELFF
TRBV30	TRBJ1-5	CAWRRRDDSNQPQHF
TRBV27	TRBJ1-5	CASSGAGGLEPQHF
TRBV6-1	TRBJ1-5	CASSDARPRNQPQHF
TRBV7-9	TRBJ1-2	CASSLAGDYGYTF
TRBV7-9	TRBJ2-7	CASSFGQGAVDEQYF
TRBV2	TRBJ2-5	CASGLAEETQYF
TRBV4-3	TRBJ1-4	CASSGWLVEKLFF
TRBV5-5	TRBJ1-5	CASSFTGNSNQPQHF
TRBV3-1/TRBV3-2	TRBJ2-2	CASSQTSGVNTGELFF